This paragraph covers one TCR beta chain sequence. Its antigen is currently not known. One base away there is no much larger clone; base qualities are not given. The library relied on the immunoSEQ multiplex PCR assay. The paper's data handling went like this. A statistical classification framework was developed to diagnose cytomegalovirus status using the catalog of TCR beta chain sequences. TCRdb retrieved this table from immuneACCESS and kept in-frame rearrangements only. Not all clones are present; in checked studies, unresolved V genes account for under half, and no reason is known for the remainder. The DNA gave D and trimming, while V, J and clone size come from that table. For this sample there are 150,000 or so clones; just under 90% appear just once. The ten most abundant clones make up more than 1.2% of the sample. Spanning cysteine to phenylalanine, the CDR3 consists of 17 amino acids. CDR3 DNA only is kept here, 51 bases in frame from base 1. CDR1 ENHRY and CDR2 SYGVKD are derived from the germline V gene. The junction carries 16 bases between V and J, which are trimmed by 3 bases and 1 base respectively.

The donors belonged to the validation cohort of 120 subjects, which was separate from the 666-subject first cohort. This specimen comes from a study of cytomegalovirus exposure and HLA in healthy donors (TCRdb year 2017). As for the study more broadly: According to a later analysis, one platform produced both the approximately 110 validation repertoires and the roughly 650 repertoires of the first cohort. Along with the roughly 710-subject first cohort, a separate validation cohort of roughly 110 different subjects was used. The study was designed to test whether signatures of past pathogen exposure could be identified by cataloging public T cell receptors. To predict cytomegalovirus infection status, the study combined high-throughput TCR immunosequencing, statistical association of individual TCRs with disease status, and machine learning. What the authors observed across the whole study: In the study, approximately 150 TCR beta chains were listed as associated with cytomegalovirus. A later analysis found that TCRs clustered in the first cohort also tended to co-occur in the 130 or so validation repertoires, with 94% of cluster scores above 0. The authors suggested that the approach could potentially be generalized to other disease states and immunological phenotypes. While some public TCRs were present in many individuals, most TCR sequences turned up only very rarely across donors. Cytomegalovirus status was reported to be diagnosed by the classifier with high specificity and sensitivity in both the original and validation cohorts. All 120 or so repertoires were used to score co-occurrence in the validation cohort in a later analysis, because that analysis had no HLA typing for the cohort. In vitro tests confirmed that three of the cytomegalovirus-associated TCR beta chains recognize cytomegalovirus antigens.

Material: PBMCs. Here the chain combines TRBV10-3 and TRBJ2-1, with a tentative D gene TRBD2 over 6 matching bases. The sequence was obtained from a woman in her twenties or thirties in good health and CMV-seronegative. This receptor has the CDR3 CAISDRRGSESYNEQFF. The base sequence is TGTGCCATCAGTGATCGGCGGGGCTCGGAATCCTACAATGAGCAGTTCTTC.